This TCR beta chain is from a study of PD-1 blockade in classical Hodgkin lymphoma. Findings of the study overall: Before treatment, TCR diversity in newly diagnosed patients was reportedly lower than in healthy donors.

Brentuximab vedotin exposure varied among the patients, all of whom had relapsed after autologous stem cell transplantation. Complete response, partial response or progressive disease was each patient's best response. With respect to this clone: Antigen specificity is unknown.

Libraries were prepared by immunoSEQ multiplex PCR; TCRdb keeps only in-frame clonotypes and omits some of them. Altogether about 85,000 clones are present, approximately 91% being singletons, with the ten largest covering about 2.7%. This clonotype was obtained from a human donor with classical Hodgkin lymphoma. Sequenced here: peripheral blood mononuclear cells (PBMCs), sampled before the second cycle of nivolumab.

This CDR3 reads CASTLQASGANVLTF. The CDR3 DNA reads TGTGCCAGTACCCTTCAGGCCTCTGGGGCCAACGTCCTGACTTTC. This chain uses TRBV19 with TRBJ2-6, with D uncertain. The CDR3 has 15 residues. The ends were cut back, 7 bases at V and 0 bases at J, with 10 bases in the middle. From germline, CDR1 is LNHDA and CDR2 SQIVND (reference sequence). Full variable domain (remainder filled in from reference TRBV19 and TRBJ2-6): DGGITQSPKYLFRKEGQNVTLSCEQNLNHDAMYWYRQDPGQGLRLIYYSQIVNDFQKGDIAEGYSVSREKKESFPLTVTSAQKNPTAFYLCASTLQASGANVLTFGAGSRLTVL.